This TCR beta chain emerged from a study of T cell repertoires in cytomegalovirus infection. Study context: Selection of CMV epitopes for the study included recently identified HLA-C-restricted and well-studied HLA-B-restricted ones. Both a matching HLA type and CMV infection were indicated by public TCR beta signatures.

One entry per CDR3 protein results from TCRdb running MiXCR on the reads. This sample yields approximately 990,000 distinct CDR3 sequences, of which roughly a third are seen a single time; roughly 13% belongs to the top ten. As to this clonotype: The antigen is unknown.

CDR1 and CDR2 (germline): SSHAT, FNYEAQ (reference sequence). The CDR3 is made up of 17 amino acids. The sample here was cultured CD8+ T cells from PBMCs, taken from culture after CMV antigen stimulation. The chain employs TRBV7-7 and TRBJ2-2; TRBD2 matches 13 bases. The TCR comes from a human donor in good health (CMV status not recorded). Some clones in this sample may be carry-over from other donors' samples. CDR3 sequence (DNA): TGTGCGATAGGAGGGACTAGCGGGGATTCGAACACCGGGGAGCTGTTTTTT. Protein product: CAIGGTSGDSNTGELFF.